This T cell receptor beta chain stems from a study of T cells in Graves' hyperthyroidism and ophthalmopathy. The investigators amplified TCR beta CDR3 regions from RNA transcripts. Initially, a first-round RT-PCR of the TCR CDR3 employed the HTBI primer set. TCRdb redid the calling of the multiplex PCR reads with MiXCR, one entry per CDR3 protein. The sample contains 360,000 or so distinct CDR3 sequences, over 12% of which appear only once. This clonotype was recorded many times. Germline lookup yields CDR1 ENHRY and CDR2 SYGVKD. The CDR3 length is 14 residues. J gave up 3 bases and V 10 bases, and 7 bases lay outside the gene matches.

The sample comprised blood. The V gene is TRBV10-3, the J gene TRBJ2-3; 10 nucleotides line up with TRBD2. This clonotype was obtained from a woman in her fifties or sixties with Graves' ophthalmopathy. Here the CDR3 reads CATTPTSGTDTQYF. The CDR3 region has the DNA TGTGCCACCACCCCGACTAGCGGGACAGATACGCAGTATTTT.